The 20 T cell receptor beta chains below were found in one sample sequenced in a study of T-cell reconstitution after alpha-beta-depleted transplantation in children. As it was prepared, the TCRbeta library received unique molecular identifiers. TCRdb itself ran the PCR reads through MiXCR, one entry per CDR3 protein. The repertoire consists of some 95,000 distinct CDR3 sequences, with 20% to 30% occurring once and the leading ten covering around a fifth. The sequences come from PBMCs, collected before TCRalphabeta/CD19-depleted stem cell transplant. These receptors all come from a boy between 2 and 10 years old with acute lymphoblastic leukemia, due to receive a stem cell transplant.

The V and J genes are TRBV20-1 and TRBJ2-7, with D possibly being TRBD1 (5 bases). V was shortened by 6 bases and J by 3 bases, with 12 bases between the two germline ends. The germline gives CDR1 DFQATT, CDR2 SNEGSKA (reference sequence). The CDR3 contains 12 residues. The CDR3 loop reads CSALFRGYEQYF. The CDR3, as DNA: TGCAGTGCCCTATTTAGGGGCTACGAGCAGTACTTC.

This clonotype was detected a few times. V and J are TRBV6-1 and TRBJ1-4, with TRBD1 matching over 8 bases. Losses at the gene ends were 7 bases for V and 7 bases for J; bases not matched to a gene: 11. This CDR3 spans 15 amino acids. CDR1 is MNHNS, CDR2 SASEGT, per germline. The CDR3 loop is CASTLRGDRIEKLFF. The CDR3 DNA sequence: TGTGCCAGCACTCTACGGGGGGACAGGATTGAAAAACTGTTTTTT.

This clonotype has a handful of counts. The chain carries TRBV28 and TRBJ2-3, with a tentative D call TRBD2 (6 bases). Germline-derived CDR1 and CDR2 are MDHEN and SYDVKM. Trimming removed 4 bases at V and 2 bases at J, with 10 bases between. The CDR3 loop spans 14 amino acids. The CDR3 coding sequence is TGTGCCAGCAGTTCCGGGGGATACACAGATACGCAGTATTTT. Translated, it gives CASSSGGYTDTQYF.

The rearrangement uses TRBV28 and TRBJ1-5, with a tentative D call TRBD1 (5 bases). From germline, CDR1 is MDHEN and CDR2 SYDVKM. V lost 3 bases to trimming and J lost 1 base, with 10 bases between them. There are 15 residues in the CDR3. CDR3 in amino acids: CASSLTGGSNQPQHF. The CDR3 DNA reads TGTGCCAGCAGTTTGACGGGGGGAAGCAATCAGCCCCAGCATTTT.

The chain uses TRBV20-1 and TRBJ2-1; 10 positions match TRBD2. The CDR3 spans 15 residues. Germline V gene data show CDR1 as DFQATT and CDR2 as SNEGSKA (reference sequence). After removal of 5 bases from V and 8 bases from J, the junction contained 12 bases not matched to a gene. The CDR3, as DNA: TGCAGTGCTCCTGAAAGCGGGAGGGCCGGGGATGAGCAGTTCTTC. Protein product: CSAPESGRAGDEQFF.

The sample holds many counts of this clonotype. This chain links TRBV7-9 with TRBJ2-7; D uncertain. V was clipped by 1 base and J by 2 bases, with 15 bases between them. Germline CDR1 is SEHNR and CDR2 is FQNEAQ (reference sequence). The CDR3 extends over 16 amino acids. The CDR3 coding sequence is TGTGCCAGCAGCTTAGGTCCCGGGTCGGGTACCTACGAGCAGTACTTC. Protein: CASSLGPGSGTYEQYF.

This clonotype was seen more than once but under ten times. The V call is TRBV28, the J call TRBJ2-1, with 10 bases fitting TRBD1. The CDR3 consists of 16 residues. Trimming at V came to 4 bases and at J to 2 bases, leaving 5 bases not matched to a gene. Germline V CDR1 and CDR2: MDHEN, SYDVKM. CDR3 bases: TGTGCCAGCAGTTCTACTGGACAGGGGGCCTACAATGAGCAGTTCTTC. Translated, it gives CASSSTGQGAYNEQFF.

This clonotype was found many times. The chain employs TRBV7-2 and TRBJ2-5; a weak D match, TRBD2 (5 bases). This CDR3 has 13 residues. V lost 5 bases and J lost 2, with 9 bases in between. The V gene's germline CDR1 is SGHTA and CDR2 FQGNSA. The chain's CDR3 is CASSNGLQETQYF. DNA of the CDR3: TGTGCCAGCAGCAACGGACTGCAAGAGACCCAGTACTTC.

The rearrangement joins TRBV6-5 to TRBJ1-3; no definite D call. There are 15 residues in the CDR3. V was trimmed by 3 bases and J by 4 bases, leaving 13 bases between them. Germline V gene data show CDR1 as MNHEY and CDR2 as SVGAGI. In DNA, the CDR3 is TGTGCCAGCAGTTATGTCAGTGCCCCCGGAAACACCATATATTTT. Protein: CASSYVSAPGNTIYF.

The V gene is TRBV21-1, the J gene TRBJ2-3. TRBV21-1 is a documented pseudogene. This CDR3 spans 14 amino acids. The chain's CDR3 is CASSNGSGTDTQYF. The CDR3 DNA reads TGTGCCAGCAGCAATGGGTCTGGCACAGATACGCAGTATTTT.

V gene TRBV5-1 combines with J gene TRBJ2-1; the D call may be TRBD1 or TRBD2 (6 bases each). Germline V gene sequence: CDR1 SGHRS, CDR2 YFSETQ. Trimming stripped 6 bases from V and 9 bases from J, with 22 bases between. This CDR3 has 15 residues. This CDR3 is CASTPGRAEGGEQFF. The CDR3 DNA follows: TGCGCCAGCACCCCAGGTAGGGCGGAGGGGGGTGAGCAGTTCTTC.

The chain combines TRBV29-1 with TRBJ2-6; D not certain. From germline, CDR1 is SQVTM and CDR2 ANQGSEA. Trimming shortened V by 5 bases and J by 2 bases, and 7 bases separated the two germline ends. The CDR3 length is 13 residues. CDR3 nucleotides: TGCAGCGTTTCGGCCCCTGGGGCCAACGTCCTGACTTTC. Amino acid sequence: CSVSAPGANVLTF.

This clonotype showed up just a few times. The V gene is TRBV5-4, the J gene TRBJ2-4; the D is unclear. Trimming cost V 3 bases and J 6 bases, with 4 bases left between them. CDR3 size: 11 residues. Germline V CDR1 and CDR2: SGHNT, YYREEE (reference sequence). Here the CDR3 DNA reads TGTGCCAGCAGCTCGGGAAACATTCAGTACTTC. This translates into CASSSGNIQYF.

The chain carries TRBV5-6 and TRBJ2-7, with TRBD2 as a possible D gene (6 bases). The V end was cut by 0 bases, the J end by 4 bases, with 14 bases between. CDR3 length equals 15 residues. CDR1 and CDR2 from the germline V gene are SGHDT and YYEEEE. The DNA of the CDR3 is TGTGCCAGCAGCTTGGCGGTCGGAGGAGGGTACGAGCAGTACTTC. Amino acids: CASSLAVGGGYEQYF.

In its sample, this clonotype was seen a few times. The chain links TRBV5-1 to TRBJ1-1, with TRBD1 identical over 10 bases. Germline V gene lookup returns CDR1 SGHRS and CDR2 YFSETQ. V trimming: 2 bases; J trimming: 11 bases; junction bases outside the gene matches: 15. CDR3 length equals 16 residues. CDR3 bases: TGCGCCAGCAGCTTTACGATTAAGGCGGGACAGGGGATGGCTTTCTTT. Amino acid sequence: CASSFTIKAGQGMAFF.

This chain joins TRBV2 and TRBJ2-1; TRBD2 matches 8 bases. The germline CDR1 and CDR2 sequences are SNHLY and FYNNEI. V lost 5 bases and J lost 8; bases outside the gene matches: 2. The CDR3 has 12 amino acids. Here the CDR3 reads CASSRAGDEQFF. CDR3 DNA: TGTGCCAGCAGTCGAGCGGGAGATGAGCAGTTCTTC.

The table lists this clonotype with many counts. The V gene is TRBV5-1, the J gene TRBJ1-1; D not certain. Between the trimmed V and J ends, which lost 3 bases and 3 bases, there was a span of 15 bases. There are 15 residues in the CDR3. Germline V gene lookup returns CDR1 SGHRS and CDR2 YFSETQ. The CDR3 reads CASSSSYGGYTEAFF. The CDR3 region has the DNA TGCGCCAGCAGCTCTTCTTACGGAGGATACACTGAAGCTTTCTTT.

V gene TRBV20-1 combines with J gene TRBJ2-1, with a weak D call TRBD2 (5 bases). The CDR3 has 18 amino acids. Trimming shortened V by 0 bases and J by 6 bases, and 24 bases separated the two germline ends. Per germline, CDR1 DFQATT and CDR2 SNEGSKA (reference sequence). This chain's CDR3 is CSARDLFGLPTRGNEQFF. The CDR3 bases are TGCAGTGCTAGAGATCTGTTCGGACTCCCCACTCGTGGCAATGAGCAGTTCTTC.

The chain carries TRBV5-1 and TRBJ2-1, with no clear D. CDR1 and CDR2 from the germline V gene are SGHRS and YFSETQ. Trimming removed 3 bases from V and 10 bases from J, with 8 bases in between. The CDR3 has 11 amino acids. The CDR3 sequence: CASSYGPEQFF. The DNA of the CDR3 is TGCGCCAGCAGCTATGGACCCGAGCAGTTCTTC.

The sample holds a few counts of this clonotype. J is TRBJ2-1 and V is TRBV7-8, with 9 positions matching TRBD2. V shed 6 bases and J 10 bases; nucleotides not matched to a gene: 13. The CDR3 is 15 amino acids. Germline-derived CDR1 and CDR2 are SGHVS and FQNEAQ. CDR3 bases: TGTGCCAGCAGATCTAGACTAGCGGAGGGACCAGAGCAGTTCTTC. Its protein product is CASRSRLAEGPEQFF.